The 2 T cell receptor beta chains below come from one sample, sequenced in a study of T-cell reconstitution after alpha-beta-depleted transplantation in children. A TCRbeta library incorporating unique molecular identifiers was prepared. TCRdb ran MiXCR on the PCR reads and lists one entry per CDR3 protein. In the table there are fewer than 550,000 distinct CDR3 sequences, more than 9.5% of which are singletons. This specimen was PBMCs, mostly from graft donor cells, taken 180 days after TCRalphabeta/CD19-depleted stem cell transplant. The receptors stem from a female patient aged 2 to 10 who had a stem cell transplant for aplastic anemia, so the T cells may come from the graft donor.

This clonotype came up a few times. This chain uses TRBV3-1 with TRBJ2-1, with TRBD1 matching 7 bases. Germline assignment: CDR1 LGHDT and CDR2 YNNKEL (reference sequence). The CDR3 sequence is 12 residues long. Trimming took 8 bases from V and 7 from J; bases not matched to a gene: 5. The CDR3 sequence is CASLGQANEQFF. CDR3 nucleotide sequence: TGTGCCAGCTTAGGACAGGCTAATGAGCAGTTCTTC.

This chain connects TRBV15 to TRBJ1-2; the D is unclear. Trimming shortened V by 1 base and J by 2 bases, and 11 bases separated the two germline ends. The length of the CDR3 is 15 residues. From germline, CDR1 is LNHNV and CDR2 YYDKDF (reference sequence). The CDR3, as DNA: TGTGCCACCAGCAGAGCGTATAGGACCAACTATGGCTACACCTTC. This codes for CATSRAYRTNYGYTF.